Listed here is a single T cell receptor (beta chain). Profiled with immunoSEQ multiplex PCR; TCRdb holds only in-frame clones, not every one. This table has 13,000 to 15,000 clones, over 80% appearing once. This sample was taken from a study of somatic mutations in cytotoxic T cells in rheumatoid arthritis. This CDR3 region has 14 residues. From germline, CDR1 is SGHDN and CDR2 FVKESK. The germline V and J ends were trimmed by 5 bases and 3 bases, with 14 bases remaining between them. This clonotype originated in an adult with rheumatoid arthritis. The sample taken for sequencing was CD8+ T cells sorted from blood. The chain joins TRBV14 to TRBJ2-7, with D possibly TRBD2 on 5 matching bases. In DNA form, the CDR3 reads TGTGCCAGCAGCAATGGACTTAATGTCTACGAGCAGTACTTC. Protein: CASSNGLNVYEQYF.